One and the same sample provided the 31 T cell receptor beta chains below, sequenced in a study of blood T cell repertoires in COVID-19. Sequencing used immunoSEQ multiplex PCR; TCRdb keeps in-frame clones, though not all of them. The sample yields approximately 150,000 clones, roughly 88% seen once. Sequencing input: peripheral blood. All receptors come from a woman aged 55-75 years with acute or convalescent COVID-19.

Regarding this clone: The sample contains more than one DNA sequence encoding this CDR3. The chain employs TRBV24-1 and TRBJ1-2, with D possibly matching TRBD1 (5 bases). The V end lost 5 bases, the J end lost 4 bases, and 7 bases lay between the germline ends. CDR3 length: 12 amino acids. Germline values: CDR1 KGHDR, CDR2 SFDVKD. This CDR3 is CATSVDSYGYTF. For the CDR3, the DNA is TGTGCCACCAGTGTCGACAGCTATGGCTACACCTTC.

The chain joins TRBV7-2 to TRBJ2-3; TRBD2 is a possible D gene (5 bases). CDR3 length equals 14 residues. Trimming cost V 3 bases and J 2 bases, with 9 bases left between them. Germline V lookup: CDR1 SGHTA, CDR2 FQGNSA. CDR3 region: CASSFSGNTDTQYF. The DNA for the CDR3 is TGTGCCAGCAGCTTTTCGGGGAACACAGATACGCAGTATTTT. Using reference TRBV7-2 and TRBJ2-3 for the parts outside the CDR3, the full variable domain is GAGVSQSPSNKVTEKGKDVELRCDPISGHTALYWYRQSLGQGLEFLIYFQGNSAPDKSGLPSDRFSAERTGGSVSTLTIQRTQQEDSAVYLCASSFSGNTDTQYFGPGTRLTVL.

Of note for this clone: One end of the junction is discordant with germline, which a read error may explain. The chain recombines TRBV11-1 with TRBJ2-5; 7 bases map to TRBD1. CDR3 length equals 15 residues. The germline CDR1 and CDR2 sequences are SGHAT and FQDESV (reference sequence). CDR3 sequence: CASSSGTAYQDTQYF. The CDR3 DNA reads as TGTGCCAGCAGCTCCGGGACAGCGTACCAAGATACCCAGTACTTC.

The DNA for the CDR3 is TGTGCCAGCAGTTTCAGGGACAGGGGAGCTAATGAAAAACTGTTTTTT. Residues: CASSFRDRGANEKLFF. The chain couples TRBV28 to TRBJ1-4; 10 nucleotides match TRBD1. Germline V gene sequence: CDR1 MDHEN, CDR2 SYDVKM. This CDR3 is 16 amino acids long. Trimming cost V 3 bases and J 3 bases; bases outside gene matches: 4.

The rearrangement links TRBV28 to TRBJ2-4, with 9 bases aligning to TRBD1. CDR3 size: 15 residues. Germline-derived CDR1 and CDR2 are MDHEN and SYDVKM. V shed 6 bases, J shed 8 bases, and the junction held 11 bases outside the gene matches. The CDR3 DNA reads TGTGCCAGCAGCGAGTTCACAGGGGGCTTTTACATTCAGTACTTC. Its protein product is CASSEFTGGFYIQYF.

The V call is TRBV5-6, the J call TRBJ2-7; 10 bases fit TRBD1. Germline loops: CDR1 SGHDT, CDR2 YYEEEE. The ends lost 3 bases at V and 9 bases at J; junction bases unmatched: 9. The CDR3 sequence is 14 residues long. In DNA form, the CDR3 reads TGTGCCAGCAGCTCTCCGGGACAGGGGTCGGCGCAGTACTTC. This sequence encodes CASSSPGQGSAQYF.

The gene calls are TRBV18 and TRBJ2-7; the match to TRBD1 covers 7 bases. Germline values: CDR1 KGHSH, CDR2 LQKENI. The CDR3 is made up of 19 amino acids. With 1 base clipped from V and 1 base from J, the junction kept 16 bases outside the gene matches. The CDR3 sequence: CASSPQNILLRTGSYEQYF. Here the CDR3 DNA reads TGTGCCAGCTCACCACAGAACATCTTGCTTAGGACAGGATCCTACGAGCAGTACTTC.

The CDR3: CASSFVTGTGAYNEQFF. In nucleotides, the CDR3 is TGTGCCAGCAGCTTTGTGACCGGGACAGGGGCCTACAATGAGCAGTTCTTC. The rearrangement joins TRBV7-8 to TRBJ2-1, with 10 bases fitting TRBD1. This CDR3 contains 17 residues. Trimming cost V 3 bases and J 2 bases; bases outside gene matches: 7. Germline V CDR1 and CDR2: SGHVS, FQNEAQ.

The V call is TRBV5-1, the J call TRBJ1-6; D remains ambiguous. This CDR3 is built from 15 residues. The V and J ends lost 2 bases and 6 bases respectively, with 12 bases between them. Germline loops: CDR1 SGHRS, CDR2 YFSETQ. The CDR3 is CASSLDVDSNSPLHF. The CDR3 nucleotides read TGCGCCAGCAGCTTAGATGTAGATTCTAATTCACCCCTCCACTTT.

Of note for this clone: At the DNA level, this CDR3 is encoded by other sequences in the same sample as well. The chain employs TRBV7-2 and TRBJ2-2; tentative D call: TRBD1 (6 bases). The CDR3 consists of 14 residues. The V gene lost 1 base and the J gene lost 3 bases, with 6 bases spanning the gap. CDR1 is SGHTA and CDR2 is FQGNSA in the germline V gene. CDR3 DNA sequence: TGTGCCAGCAGCTTAGACAGGGACACCGGGGAGCTGTTTTTT. As protein: CASSLDRDTGELFF.

The gene calls are TRBV7-9 and TRBJ1-1, with D hard to call. The CDR3 has 13 residues. The germline V gene encodes CDR1 SEHNR and CDR2 FQNEAQ (reference sequence). V lost 2 bases to trimming and J lost 6 bases, with 10 bases between them. This CDR3 is CASSLYGVPEAFF. CDR3 nucleotide sequence: TGTGCCAGCAGCTTATACGGGGTCCCTGAAGCTTTCTTT.

This clone was found once. The chain employs TRBV18 and TRBJ2-3; 13 bases fit TRBD2. This CDR3 has 18 residues. Germline V CDR1 and CDR2: KGHSH, LQKENI. After removal of 1 base from V and 4 bases from J, the junction contained 8 bases not matched to a gene. CDR3 DNA: TGTGCCAGCTCACCACGGGTCGGACTAGCGGGGGATGCAGATACGCAGTATTTT. It yields the protein CASSPRVGLAGDADTQYF.

Remarks on this clone: This sample includes further DNA sequences coding for the same CDR3. This rearrangement joins TRBV7-3 to TRBJ1-1, with 7 bases that match TRBD1. J lost 3 bases, V lost 4 bases, and 2 bases had no gene match. Germline V gene data show CDR1 as SGHTA and CDR2 as FQGTGA. CDR3 length equals 13 residues. DNA for the CDR3: TGTGCCAGCAGCTCCCAGGGGGACACTGAAGCTTTCTTT. It yields the protein CASSSQGDTEAFF. Supplemented by reference TRBV7-3 and TRBJ1-1, the full variable domain reads GAGVSQTPSNKVTEKGKYVELRCDPISGHTALYWYRQSLGQGPEFLIYFQGTGAADDSGLPNDRFFAVRPEGSVSTLKIQRTERGDSAVYLCASSSQGDTEAFFGQGTRLTVV.

This chain links TRBV5-1 with TRBJ2-1, with 9 bases that match TRBD1. Losses at the gene ends were 4 bases for V and 3 bases for J; bases not matched to a gene: 5. CDR1 and CDR2 from the germline V gene are SGHRS and YFSETQ. The CDR3 spans 15 residues. The CDR3 spells CASSEGQGIYNEQFF. The CDR3 DNA reads as TGCGCCAGCAGCGAAGGACAGGGGATCTACAATGAGCAGTTCTTC.

A note on this clone: The same CDR3 also results from other DNA sequences found in this sample. The chain carries TRBV5-1 and TRBJ1-1, with unresolved D. The CDR3 totals 14 residues. V was cut by 2 bases and J by 1 base, with 9 bases left in between. The germline V gene has CDR1 SGHRS and CDR2 YFSETQ. The CDR3 spells CASSFARGNTEAFF. The CDR3 DNA follows: TGCGCCAGCAGCTTCGCACGGGGGAACACTGAAGCTTTCTTT.

The chain links TRBV19 to TRBJ1-1; 7 nucleotides match TRBD1. This CDR3 is 14 amino acids long. In germline, CDR1 is LNHDA, CDR2 SQIVND (reference sequence). Germline trimming cut 5 bases from V and 1 base from J; bases unmatched to any gene: 4. CDR3: CASSFRTGNTEAFF. CDR3 DNA sequence: TGTGCCAGTAGTTTCAGGACAGGGAACACTGAAGCTTTCTTT. The variable domain in full, completed from reference TRBV19 and TRBJ1-1, reads DGGITQSPKYLFRKEGQNVTLSCEQNLNHDAMYWYRQDPGQGLRLIYYSQIVNDFQKGDIAEGYSVSREKKESFPLTVTSAQKNPTAFYLCASSFRTGNTEAFFGQGTRLTVV.

V usage is TRBV29-1 and J usage is TRBJ2-3; a possible D gene is TRBD1 (6 bases). The CDR3 contains 15 residues. Germline CDR1 reads SQVTM; CDR2 reads ANQGSEA. The V and J ends lost 4 bases and 2 bases respectively, with 16 bases between them. The CDR3 DNA sequence: TGCAGCGTTGGGACAGCCCTAAGCGCCACAGATACGCAGTATTTT. It yields the protein CSVGTALSATDTQYF.

The chain joins TRBV28 to TRBJ1-5; 9 positions agree with TRBD1. The germline V gene has CDR1 MDHEN and CDR2 SYDVKM. The CDR3 consists of 15 residues. With V trimmed by 5 bases and J by 7 bases, 9 bases remained unmatched. CDR3 residues: CASSPPTGGGQPQHF. Written as DNA, the CDR3 is TGTGCCAGCAGTCCCCCGACAGGGGGGGGACAGCCCCAGCATTTT.

The sample holds a few counts of this clone. The chain carries TRBV19 and TRBJ1-2; tentative D call: TRBD1 (6 bases). Germline loops: CDR1 LNHDA, CDR2 SQIVND (reference sequence). Trimming removed 3 bases at V and 8 bases at J, with 19 bases between. The length of the CDR3 is 15 residues. CDR3 protein: CASSMGAGQLQGYTF. The CDR3 DNA is TGTGCCAGTAGTATGGGGGCAGGACAACTGCAGGGCTACACCTTC.

The chain couples TRBV9 to TRBJ1-6; 9 nucleotides match TRBD1. Germline values: CDR1 SGDLS, CDR2 YYNGEE. The ends lost 3 bases at V and 0 bases at J; junction bases unmatched: 7. The CDR3 runs 18 residues. Written as DNA, the CDR3 is TGTGCCAGCAGCGCAGCCGGGACAGGGAGCTCCTATAATTCACCCCTCCACTTT. This translates into CASSAAGTGSSYNSPLHF.

The rearrangement links TRBV7-8 to TRBJ2-2; tentative D call: TRBD2 (6 bases). The CDR3 has 16 amino acids. Germline values: CDR1 SGHVS, CDR2 FQNEAQ. The ends were cut back, 5 bases at V and 4 bases at J, with 17 bases in the middle. The CDR3: CASSAGTGTFTGELFF. The CDR3 DNA is TGTGCCAGCAGCGCCGGGACTGGAACGTTCACCGGGGAGCTGTTTTTT. Combining the CDR3 with reference TRBV7-8 and TRBJ2-2 gives the whole variable domain GAGVSQSPRYKVAKRGQDVALRCDPISGHVSLFWYQQALGQGPEFLTYFQNEAQLDKSGLPSDRFFAERPEGSVSTLKIQRTQQEDSAVYLCASSAGTGTFTGELFFGEGSRLTVL.

This rearrangement joins TRBV6-2 or TRBV6-3 to TRBJ2-7; D is perhaps TRBD1 (6 bases). V lost 2 bases and J lost 1, with 18 bases in between. This CDR3 region has 17 residues. The germline V gene has CDR1 MNHEY and CDR2 SVGEGT. CDR3 DNA: TGTGCCAGCAGTTACGCAGACTTTGGGACAACGTCCTACGAGCAGTACTTC. This gives the protein CASSYADFGTTSYEQYF.

This chain links TRBV3-1 (or the pseudogene TRBV3-2) with TRBJ2-7, with TRBD2 matching over 9 bases. Germline V lookup: CDR1 LGHDT, CDR2 YNNKEL (reference sequence). V shed 7 bases and J 7 bases; nucleotides not matched to a gene: 14. This CDR3 is 15 amino acids long. The CDR3 bases are TGTGCCAGCACCGTCCGCGGGAGGGGTCCCTTAGAGCAGTACTTC. This encodes CASTVRGRGPLEQYF.

V and J are TRBV10-3 and TRBJ2-1, with 7 nucleotides matching TRBD1. Germline CDR1 reads ENHRY; CDR2 reads SYGVKD. After removal of 10 bases from V and 5 bases from J, the junction contained 8 bases not matched to a gene. There are 13 residues in the CDR3. The CDR3 loop is CATNGDSDNEQFF. For the CDR3, the DNA is TGTGCCACTAACGGGGACAGCGACAATGAGCAGTTCTTC.

This clone was observed once. The CDR3 coding sequence is TGTGCCAGCAGTGTCCCGACGGGACATCCGCGTGAGCAGTTCTTC. Protein product: CASSVPTGHPREQFF. This rearrangement joins TRBV28 to TRBJ2-1; TRBD1 is a possible D gene (6 bases). Germline loops: CDR1 MDHEN, CDR2 SYDVKM. The V end lost 5 bases, the J end lost 9 bases, and 20 bases lay between the germline ends. The CDR3 has 15 amino acids. Complete variable domain (other parts from reference TRBV28 and TRBJ2-1): DVKVTQSSRYLVKRTGEKVFLECVQDMDHENMFWYRQDPGLGLRLIYFSYDVKMKEKGDIPEGYSVSREKKERFSLILESASTNQTSMYLCASSVPTGHPREQFFGPGTRLTVL.

The CDR3, as DNA: TGTGCCACCAGTGACCGCTACAGGGGTGATACGCAGTATTTT. Residues: CATSDRYRGDTQYF. The chain couples TRBV24-1 to TRBJ2-3, with 7 nucleotides matching TRBD1. Germline-derived CDR1 and CDR2 are KGHDR and SFDVKD. J was trimmed by 6 bases and V by 4 bases; bases with no gene match: 6. The CDR3 spans 14 residues.

The chain couples TRBV3-1 (or the pseudogene TRBV3-2) to TRBJ1-6; D uncertain. CDR3 size: 14 residues. Trimming shortened V by 5 bases and J by 9 bases, and 14 bases separated the two germline ends. The germline V gene encodes CDR1 LGHDT and CDR2 YNNKEL (reference sequence). The CDR3 DNA is TGTGCCAGCAGCGACTACGGGGAGATTTCACCCCTCCACTTT. Protein: CASSDYGEISPLHF.

V gene TRBV7-2 combines with J gene TRBJ2-1; D is possibly TRBD2 (5 bases). There are 17 residues in the CDR3. Germline loops: CDR1 SGHTA, CDR2 FQGNSA. V was cut by 4 bases and J by 0 bases, with 16 bases left in between. The CDR3, as DNA: TGTGCCAGCAGCTCCCTCGAGGAGCGGAACTCCTACAATGAGCAGTTCTTC. This sequence encodes CASSSLEERNSYNEQFF.

V and J are TRBV11-1 and TRBJ2-1; D possibly corresponds to TRBD2 (6 bases). V lost 5 bases to trimming and J lost 5 bases, with 16 bases between them. Germline-derived CDR1 and CDR2 are SGHAT and FQDESV (reference sequence). The CDR3 loop spans 15 amino acids. The CDR3 here is CASSNKRLVDNEQFF. CDR3 DNA sequence: TGTGCCAGCAGCAATAAACGACTAGTAGACAATGAGCAGTTCTTC.

The V call is TRBV4-3, the J call TRBJ2-1; 7 positions match TRBD2. Trimming cost V 4 bases and J 2 bases; bases outside gene matches: 8. The CDR3 extends over 16 amino acids. Germline loops: CDR1 LGHNA, CDR2 YSLEER. This CDR3 is CASSPRGGGAYNEQFF. DNA for the CDR3: TGCGCCAGCAGCCCCCGTGGTGGGGGGGCCTACAATGAGCAGTTCTTC.

This chain connects TRBV11-2 to TRBJ2-3; D unresolved. This CDR3 is 17 amino acids long. Trimming took 3 bases from V and 2 from J, leaving 18 bases between them. From germline, CDR1 is SGHAT and CDR2 FQNNGV. CDR3 region: CASSFPRNPTPTDTQYF. In DNA, the CDR3 is TGTGCCAGCAGCTTCCCTAGGAACCCAACTCCCACAGATACGCAGTATTTT.